The sequence of this T cell receptor beta chain was determined in a study of T cell responses to AZD1222 COVID-19 vaccine. This clone was detected only once. The antigen remains undetermined. The study's findings and limits: The donor group comprised mostly white British people and more females; the analysis possibly underestimated clonal diversity. Spike-specific TCR repertoires showed rising breadth and depth after two AZD1222 doses.

Trimming pared 1 base from V and 1 base from J, leaving 10 bases between. This CDR3 is built from 15 residues. Germline values: CDR1 SGHNT, CDR2 YENEEA. The assay was immunoSEQ multiplex PCR, and TCRdb's table has in-frame clones only and misses some. The sample lists about 150,000 clones; approximately 92% were seen once. The sequences come from peripheral blood, collected 28 days after the second AZD1222 dose. V is TRBV11-3 and J is TRBJ1-1; the D is unclear. The receptor comes from an adult who received the AZD1222 COVID-19 vaccine. The CDR3 is CASSLAGSQNTEAFF. DNA of the CDR3: TGTGCCAGCAGCTTAGCGGGGTCGCAGAACACTGAAGCTTTCTTT.